This TCR beta chain was sequenced for a study of blood T cell repertoires in COVID-19. Study-wide context: T cells, B-cell-depleted T cells, or PBMCs supplied cDNA or gDNA.

In the source study's methods: Estimation of nucleated cell counts relied on the amplification of reference gene primers. Sequencing was performed with immunoSEQ multiplex PCR; in TCRdb, only in-frame clones are kept and a portion is missing. V, J and clone size are those of that table, while D and trimming were read from the DNA. Of more than 150,000 clones listed, almost 85% were seen once; the top ten hold around 14%. The CDR3 contains 13 residues. Germline V gene sequence: CDR1 LNHDA, CDR2 SQIVND (reference sequence). V lost 3 bases and J lost 5, with 8 bases in between. The TCR originated in a man between 18 and 35 years old with active or convalescent COVID-19. The chain combines TRBV19 with TRBJ1-5; a possible D gene is TRBD1 (5 bases). The sample was peripheral blood. The CDR3 sequence: CASSMGRDQPQHF. The CDR3 nucleotides are TGTGCCAGTAGTATGGGCAGGGATCAGCCCCAGCATTTT. Complete variable domain (other parts from reference TRBV19 and TRBJ1-5): DGGITQSPKYLFRKEGQNVTLSCEQNLNHDAMYWYRQDPGQGLRLIYYSQIVNDFQKGDIAEGYSVSREKKESFPLTVTSAQKNPTAFYLCASSMGRDQPQHFGDGTRLSIL.